Listed below are T cell receptor beta chains from one sample, sequenced in a study of blood T cells in healthy people across ages. TCRdb reprocessed the 5' RACE reads via MiXCR and lists one record per CDR3 protein. The repertoire consists of 1.5 million to 2 million distinct CDR3 sequences, with 39% occurring once and the leading ten covering roughly 23%. Source material: blood. The receptors come from a human donor in good health. Each CDR3 is given without its conserved first and last residue. The D gene is left open where the match is weak.

j_call | v_call | d_call | cdr3_aa
TRBJ1-6 | TRBV7-6 | NA | ASSFTDSRNSPLH
TRBJ2-1 | TRBV7-2 | NA | ASSLPGHHYSYNEQF
TRBJ2-7 | TRBV3-1 | NA | ANSHETSGNSYEQY
TRBJ1-1 | TRBV7-3 | NA | ASSFRPGARTEAF
TRBJ1-2 | TRBV4-2 | TRBD1 | ASSQDQGAWSGYT
TRBJ2-3 | TRBV12-3/TRBV12-4 | TRBD2 | ASSPSGGASTQY
TRBJ2-3 | TRBV12-1 | NA | ASSSADAGDTDTQY
TRBJ2-6 | TRBV7-2 | NA | ASSLGQGDSGANVLT
TRBJ2-5 | TRBV12-3/TRBV12-4 | NA | ASSDGTLETQY
TRBJ2-1 | TRBV3-1 | TRBD1 | ASSQEPPGQLLNEQF
TRBJ2-1 | TRBV7-6 | TRBD1 | ASGTGELSYNEQF
TRBJ2-5 | TRBV7-8 | TRBD2 | ASNIGLAGGLREAQY
TRBJ2-7 | TRBV4-1 | NA | ASSLRQLPGDEQY
TRBJ2-5 | TRBV9 | NA | ASSVGLGHSKETQY